The next 21 T cell receptor beta chains were all read from a single sample in a study of cytomegalovirus exposure and HLA in healthy donors. Sequencing was performed with immunoSEQ multiplex PCR; in TCRdb, only in-frame clones are kept and a portion is missing. The table records 85,000 to 130,000 clones, 88% of them present only once. The sample comprised PBMCs. These TCRs come from a young woman in good health and CMV-seropositive.

This clone was seen once. The chain employs TRBV10-3 and TRBJ1-1; the D gene is possibly TRBD1 (6 bases). The CDR3 sequence is 15 residues long. The V end lost 3 bases, the J end lost 3 bases, and 14 bases lay between the germline ends. Germline values: CDR1 ENHRY, CDR2 SYGVKD. In nucleotides, the CDR3 is TGTGCCATCAGTGAACCAGGGAGGGGGTACACTGAAGCTTTCTTT. It codes for CAISEPGRGYTEAFF.

The chain couples TRBV28 to TRBJ1-5, with a possible D match to TRBD1 (6 bases). Trimming shortened V by 1 base and J by 2 bases, and 15 bases separated the two germline ends. Germline V lookup: CDR1 MDHEN, CDR2 SYDVKM. This CDR3 has 17 residues. DNA for the CDR3: TGTGCCAGCAGTTTATATGGGGGCTCCATCGGCAATCAGCCCCAGCATTTT. Protein product: CASSLYGGSIGNQPQHF.

The chain joins TRBV7-2 to TRBJ1-2, with D tentatively TRBD1 (5 bases). Germline V gene sequence: CDR1 SGHTA, CDR2 FQGNSA. V was cut by 4 bases and J by 3 bases, with 15 bases left in between. The CDR3 is 15 residues long. CDR3 sequence: CASSSPISRDYGYTF. Written as DNA, the CDR3 is TGTGCCAGCAGCTCGCCTATTAGCAGGGACTATGGCTACACCTTC.

This clone appeared once. This chain uses TRBV28 with TRBJ1-2, with a weak D call TRBD1 (6 bases). CDR1 is MDHEN, CDR2 SYDVKM, per germline. The V gene lost 6 bases and the J gene lost 13 bases, with 24 bases spanning the gap. This CDR3 is 14 amino acids long. The DNA for the CDR3 is TGTGCCAGCAGCCCTGGGCTACAGTTCAGGGGCGGCACCTTC. It codes for CASSPGLQFRGGTF.

V gene TRBV9 combines with J gene TRBJ1-1; no clear D gene. V was pared by 3 bases and J by 3 bases, with 12 bases between. The CDR3 has 14 residues. Germline assignment: CDR1 SGDLS and CDR2 YYNGEE. CDR3 bases: TGTGCCAGCAGCGCCGAACTGGGCCACACTGAAGCTTTCTTT. It translates to CASSAELGHTEAFF. Full variable domain (rest looked up from reference TRBV9 and TRBJ1-1): DSGVTQTPKHLITATGQRVTLRCSPRSGDLSVYWYQQSLDQGLQFLIQYYNGEERAKGNILERFSAQQFPDLHSELNLSSLELGDSALYFCASSAELGHTEAFFGQGTRLTVV.

In nucleotides, the CDR3 is TGTGCCAGCAGCCCCTGGGGCAGACTCCTAGAATCTGGGGCCAACGTCCTGACTTTC. Translation gives CASSPWGRLLESGANVLTF. This chain links TRBV7-8 with TRBJ2-6; D is perhaps TRBD1 (5 bases). This CDR3 region has 19 residues. The V end lost 5 bases, the J end lost 1 base, and 21 bases lay between the germline ends. Germline loops: CDR1 SGHVS, CDR2 FQNEAQ.

The chain employs TRBV28 and TRBJ2-1, with D uncertain. This CDR3 region has 16 residues. CDR1 MDHEN and CDR2 SYDVKM come from the germline V gene. The germline V and J ends were trimmed by 3 bases and 3 bases, with 15 bases remaining between them. The CDR3 nucleotides read TGTGCCAGCAGTTTCATATCTCCATCGGGCTACAATGAGCAGTTCTTC. It encodes CASSFISPSGYNEQFF.

Worth noting for this clone: At one end the junction does not follow the germline gene, possibly because of a read error. The chain combines TRBV7-7 with TRBJ2-7; possibly TRBD1 for D (6 bases). The CDR3 loop spans 15 amino acids. In germline, CDR1 is SSHAT, CDR2 FNYEAQ (reference sequence). CDR3 sequence reads: CASSLGQGSVYEQYF. In DNA, the CDR3 is TGTGCTAGCAGCTTAGGTCAGGGGTCGGTCTACGAGCAGTACTTC.

For this clone: Other DNA variants within this sample encode the same CDR3. The chain uses TRBV6-1 and TRBJ2-1; TRBD2 matches 14 bases. The CDR3 is made up of 15 amino acids. Germline values: CDR1 MNHNS, CDR2 SASEGT. With 6 bases clipped from V and 5 bases from J, the junction kept 3 bases outside the gene matches. In nucleotides, the CDR3 is TGTGCCAGCAGGACTAGCGGGGGGGTTAACAATGAGCAGTTCTTC. Translation: CASRTSGGVNNEQFF.

The genes are TRBV11-2 and TRBJ2-4; 9 bases are shared with TRBD1. The CDR3 runs to 16 residues. Trimming cost V 5 bases and J 7 bases; bases outside gene matches: 12. CDR1 and CDR2 (germline): SGHAT, FQNNGV. The CDR3 loop is CASSTGDRVVENIQYF. CDR3 DNA: TGTGCCAGCAGCACGGGGGACAGGGTAGTAGAGAACATTCAGTACTTC. Full variable domain (outside the CDR3, taken from reference TRBV11-2 and TRBJ2-4): EAGVAQSPRYKIIEKRQSVAFWCNPISGHATLYWYQQILGQGPKLLIQFQNNGVVDDSQLPKDRFSAERLKGVDSTLKIQPAKLEDSAVYLCASSTGDRVVENIQYFGAGTRLSVL.

This chain uses TRBV6-5 with TRBJ1-1, with 9 bases that match TRBD1. V shed 7 bases and J 5 bases; nucleotides not matched to a gene: 11. CDR3 length: 15 amino acids. The V gene's germline CDR1 is MNHEY and CDR2 SVGAGI. CDR3 sequence reads: CASKPGQGRFTEAFF. The CDR3 DNA reads as TGTGCCAGCAAGCCGGGACAGGGACGATTTACTGAAGCTTTCTTT.

The chain couples TRBV5-4 to TRBJ1-2, with 9 nucleotides matching TRBD1. Losses at the gene ends were 3 bases for V and 5 bases for J; bases not matched to a gene: 5. CDR1 is SGHNT, CDR2 YYREEE, per germline (reference sequence). This CDR3 contains 14 residues. The CDR3 DNA reads TGTGCCAGCAGCTCACAGGGGGCGGGGTATGGCTACACCTTC. It yields the protein CASSSQGAGYGYTF.

The genes are TRBV10-2 and TRBJ2-7; 8 bases match TRBD2. V lost 6 bases and J lost 1; bases outside the gene matches: 5. CDR1 WSHSY and CDR2 SAAADI come from the germline V gene. This CDR3 has 14 amino acids. The CDR3 loop reads CASRDGGGSYEQYV. The CDR3 nucleotides read TGCGCCAGCAGGGACGGGGGGGGATCCTACGAGCAGTACGTC.

The chain uses TRBV28 and TRBJ2-7; 7 bases match TRBD2. The germline V gene has CDR1 MDHEN and CDR2 SYDVKM. V was pared by 5 bases and J by 3 bases, with 7 bases of the junction left unmatched. This CDR3 comprises 14 residues. The DNA of the CDR3 is TGTGCCAGCAGTGGGGGGGGAACGAACTACGAGCAGTACTTC. It specifies CASSGGGTNYEQYF.

This chain uses TRBV18 with TRBJ1-2; D perhaps matches TRBD1 (6 bases). This CDR3 contains 14 residues. V lost 2 bases and J lost 2, with 9 bases in between. Germline CDR1 and CDR2: KGHSH and LQKENI. The CDR3 bases are TGTGCCAGCTCACCAGGGGGCAGCAACTATGGCTACACCTTC. It is translated as CASSPGGSNYGYTF.

The chain couples TRBV5-1 to TRBJ2-2, with TRBD1 as a possible D gene (6 bases). Per the germline V gene, CDR1 is SGHRS and CDR2 is YFSETQ. The CDR3 is made up of 15 amino acids. The V end was cut by 4 bases, the J end by 8 bases, with 18 bases between. The CDR3 sequence is CASSLNQGFLGELFF. In DNA, the CDR3 is TGCGCCAGCAGCCTGAACCAGGGGTTCTTGGGGGAGCTGTTTTTT. Full variable domain (missing parts from reference TRBV5-1 and TRBJ2-2): KAGVTQTPRYLIKTRGQQVTLSCSPISGHRSVSWYQQTPGQGLQFLFEYFSETQRNKGNFPGRFSGRQFSNSRSEMNVSTLELGDSALYLCASSLNQGFLGELFFGEGSRLTVL.

V gene TRBV7-2 combines with J gene TRBJ1-2, with 8 bases aligning to TRBD1. With V trimmed by 5 bases and J by 3 bases, 8 bases remained unmatched. The length of the CDR3 is 15 residues. From germline, CDR1 is SGHTA and CDR2 FQGNSA. CDR3 bases: TGTGCCAGCAGCCAAGACAGGGGTCAACACTATGGCTACACCTTC. This encodes CASSQDRGQHYGYTF.

CDR3 DNA sequence: TGTGCCAGCAGTCCTTCGGGGGGCAATGAAAAACTGTTTTTT. This translates into CASSPSGGNEKLFF. J is TRBJ1-4 and V is TRBV6-1; maybe TRBD1 (6 bases). Per the germline V gene, CDR1 is MNHNS and CDR2 is SASEGT. The V and J ends lost 5 bases and 5 bases respectively, with 12 bases between them. This CDR3 contains 14 residues.

The chain is built from TRBV4-1 and TRBJ2-7; TRBD1 matches at 9 bases. V shed 5 bases, J shed 1 base, and the junction held 3 bases outside the gene matches. Germline V gene data show CDR1 as MGHRA and CDR2 as YSYEKL. CDR3 size: 14 residues. The CDR3 DNA follows: TGCGCCAGCAGCGACGGACAGGGGTCCTACGAGCAGTACTTC. It yields the protein CASSDGQGSYEQYF.

J is TRBJ2-1 and V is TRBV19; D gene unclear. The CDR3 has 15 residues. Trimming cost V 9 bases and J 0 bases, with 15 bases left between them. Germline V gene lookup returns CDR1 LNHDA and CDR2 SQIVND (reference sequence). The CDR3: CASRIIESSYNEQFF. The DNA for the CDR3 is TGTGCCAGCCGAATAATTGAGAGCTCCTACAATGAGCAGTTCTTC.

The table lists this clone with a count of one. The chain joins TRBV9 to TRBJ2-5; D might be TRBD1 (8 bases). Germline loops: CDR1 SGDLS, CDR2 YYNGEE. CDR3 size: 18 residues. With 0 bases removed from V and 1 base from J, the gap between germline ends came to 19 bases. DNA for the CDR3: TGTGCCAGCAGCGTAGCGGAGGAACAGGGGGGGCCCCAAGAGACCCAGTACTTC. It codes for CASSVAEEQGGPQETQYF.